The T cell receptor beta chain described here comes from a study of blood T cell repertoires in COVID-19. About the study: COVID-19 samples from acute and convalescent phases originated in the United States, Italy and Spain.

Authors' analysis steps: Amplified reference gene primers provided the basis for estimating nucleated cell counts. Sequencing used immunoSEQ multiplex PCR; TCRdb keeps in-frame clones, though not all of them. The V and J calls and clone size were taken over from that table, and D and trimming were inferred from the DNA. The sample has under 500,000 clones, around 89% seen once. Germline V gene sequence: CDR1 LNHDA, CDR2 SQIVND (reference sequence). The CDR3 contains 13 residues. Trimming cost V 4 bases and J 7 bases, with 11 bases left between them. Clinical history reported by participants formed the basis on which cohorts were assigned.

V usage is TRBV19 and J usage is TRBJ1-5, with D perhaps matching TRBD1 (5 bases). The origin of this receptor is a man in his thirties or forties who had recovered from COVID-19. Input material: PBMCs or T cells enriched from blood (not recorded which). The CDR3 is CASSTRQRQPQHF. In nucleotides, the CDR3 is TGTGCCAGTAGTACCAGACAGAGGCAGCCCCAGCATTTT.